One T cell receptor (beta chain) is described in this entry. Its antigen is still unknown. Other DNA sequences in the sample encode the same CDR3. PCR used 60 Vbeta primers and 13 Jbeta primers. Using immunoSEQ multiplex PCR, the repertoire was profiled, and TCRdb retains in-frame clones only, with some absent. The sample lists about 130,000 clones; about 78% were seen once. The sample originates from a study of cytomegalovirus exposure and HLA in healthy donors. General observations from the study: Cytomegalovirus-associated status was assigned to fewer than 200 TCR beta chains. In an earlier analysis, about 87% or about 30%: the productive usage of most TCR beta V segments.

V dropped 6 bases and J dropped 0; count of bases not matched to a gene: 4. This CDR3 spans 14 amino acids. Germline V gene lookup returns CDR1 LGHNT and CDR2 FRNRAP. The source of this sequence is a female donor in good health and CMV-seronegative. Material for sequencing was PBMCs. The chain employs TRBV12-5 and TRBJ1-1; 7 nucleotides align to TRBD1. The chain's CDR3 is CASGRGQLNTEAFF. The DNA of the CDR3 is TGTGCTAGTGGAAGGGGGCAGCTGAACACTGAAGCTTTCTTT.